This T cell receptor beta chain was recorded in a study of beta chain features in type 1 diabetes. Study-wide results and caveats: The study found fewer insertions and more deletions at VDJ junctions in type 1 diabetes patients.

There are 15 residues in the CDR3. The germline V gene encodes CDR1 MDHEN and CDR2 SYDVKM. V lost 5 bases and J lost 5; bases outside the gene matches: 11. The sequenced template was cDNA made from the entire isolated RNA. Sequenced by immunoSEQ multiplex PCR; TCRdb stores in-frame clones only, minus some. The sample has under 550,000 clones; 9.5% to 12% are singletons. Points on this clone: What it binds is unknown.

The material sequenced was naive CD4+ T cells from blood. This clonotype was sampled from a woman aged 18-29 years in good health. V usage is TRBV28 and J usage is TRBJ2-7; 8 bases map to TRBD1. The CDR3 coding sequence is TGTGCCAGCAGTCCTGGAGGACAGGGCGGTCACGAGCAGTACGTC. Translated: CASSPGGQGGHEQYV.